This T cell receptor (beta chain) stems from a study of T cell responses to AZD1222 COVID-19 vaccine. Sequencing was performed with immunoSEQ multiplex PCR; in TCRdb, only in-frame clones are kept and a portion is missing. The sample contains about 190,000 clones, over 80% of which appear only once. Whole-study results and caveats: The span of vaccine-associated CD4 TCRs extended across spike, with dominance at 160-218 and 743-854.

Note on this clone: Its specificity is not known.

CDR1 and CDR2 from the germline V gene are SGDLS and YYNGEE. The V gene end was trimmed by 0 bases and the J gene end by 0 bases; junction bases not matched to a gene: 3. This CDR3 spans 15 amino acids. J is TRBJ2-7 and V is TRBV9; 7 nucleotides agree with TRBD2. The sequenced sample was peripheral blood, obtained on day 0 of MenACWY control vaccination. This receptor was identified in an adult in good health. The CDR3 loop is CASSVAGGGSYEQYF. CDR3 DNA sequence: TGTGCCAGCAGCGTAGCGGGAGGTGGCTCCTACGAGCAGTACTTC.